Following are 20 T cell receptor beta chains from one sample sequenced in a study of cytotoxic CD8 clonotypes in ibrutinib-treated CLL. Libraries were prepared by immunoSEQ multiplex PCR; TCRdb keeps only in-frame clonotypes and omits some of them. The sample carries some 92,000 clones, 70% to 80% recorded once. The sequences come from PBMCs, collected after 24 months of ibrutinib treatment. Receptors were obtained from a human donor with chronic lymphocytic leukemia.

The chain carries TRBV5-1 and TRBJ1-6, with a weak D call TRBD1 (6 bases). Germline V lookup: CDR1 SGHRS, CDR2 YFSETQ. V lost 3 bases, J lost 5 bases, and 12 bases lay in between. The CDR3 covers 15 residues. CDR3 loop: CASSSSGGDNSPLHF. In DNA, the CDR3 is TGCGCCAGCAGCTCCTCGGGGGGCGATAATTCACCCCTCCACTTT.

This clone was picked up a small number of times. The chain has TRBV6-5 and TRBJ1-5, with 8 bases matching TRBD1. The germline gives CDR1 MNHEY, CDR2 SVGAGI. The CDR3 consists of 13 residues. Unmatched junction bases numbered 4, after V lost 6 bases and J lost 6 bases. The CDR3 is CASRPDRVQPQHF. The CDR3, as DNA: TGTGCCAGCAGGCCGGACAGGGTTCAGCCCCAGCATTTT.

The CDR3 sequence is CATSRDGVGNYEQYF. The CDR3, as DNA: TGTGCCACCAGCAGAGATGGGGTAGGGAACTACGAGCAGTACTTC. The chain has TRBV15 and TRBJ2-7; D remains unclear. Germline V lookup: CDR1 LNHNV, CDR2 YYDKDF (reference sequence). The V gene lost 0 bases and the J gene lost 3 bases, with 12 bases spanning the gap. The CDR3 totals 15 residues.

This chain uses TRBV7-5 with TRBJ2-7; TRBD2 reflects the table's D call only, with no check against the DNA. TRBV7-5 is assigned pseudogene status. The CDR3 consists of 16 residues. The CDR3 bases are TGTGTCAGAAGCTTAGCGTGTAAGCAGGACTACTACGAGCAGTACTTC. Amino acid sequence: CVRSLACKQDYYEQYF.

The rearrangement uses TRBV27 and TRBJ2-1, with 12 bases matching TRBD1. V trimming: 5 bases; J trimming: 9 bases; junction bases outside the gene matches: 20. This CDR3 contains 19 residues. Germline values: CDR1 MNHEY, CDR2 SMNVEV (reference sequence). For the CDR3, the DNA is TGTGCCAGCAGTCTGGGGACAGGGGGCAGTTTGCTAGCGGGTTCTGAGCAGTTCTTC. This translates into CASSLGTGGSLLAGSEQFF.

This clone was detected once. The rearrangement uses TRBV2 and TRBJ2-3; D unresolved. V was pared by 5 bases and J by 9 bases, with 15 bases between. Germline loops: CDR1 SNHLY, CDR2 FYNNEI. The CDR3 covers 13 residues. CDR3 nucleotide sequence: TGTGCCAGCAGTAAAAAAACTAAAGACACGCAGTATTTT. Amino acids: CASSKKTKDTQYF.

To note about this clone: Other nucleotide sequences from this sample produce the same CDR3. The chain has TRBV18 and TRBJ2-3; 8 bases are shared with TRBD1. The V segment lost 3 bases and the J segment 1 base; nucleotides outside the gene matches: 0. This CDR3 region has 14 residues. CDR1 and CDR2 from the germline V gene are KGHSH and LQKENI. The CDR3 here is CASSPGQGTDTQYF. CDR3 coding DNA: TGTGCCAGCTCACCGGGACAGGGCACAGATACGCAGTATTTT.

The chain joins TRBV28 to TRBJ2-7; 12 bases align to TRBD2. V trimming: 5 bases; J trimming: 1 base; junction bases outside the gene matches: 15. In germline, CDR1 is MDHEN, CDR2 SYDVKM. The CDR3 extends over 19 amino acids. The CDR3 nucleotides are TGTGCCAGCAGTCAATCCGGCCTAGCGGGAGGGCTAGTATCCTACGAGCAGTACTTC. This codes for CASSQSGLAGGLVSYEQYF.

V usage is TRBV10-1 and J usage is TRBJ2-5, with unresolved D. Per the germline V gene, CDR1 is WNHNN and CDR2 is SYGVQD (reference sequence). V lost 0 bases and J lost 2, with 7 bases in between. This CDR3 is built from 14 residues. The CDR3 coding sequence is TGCGCCAGCAGTGAGTCTGGCAGTCAAGAGACCCAGTACTTC. This gives the protein CASSESGSQETQYF.

The chain uses TRBV5-6 and TRBJ2-5; D is unclear. CDR1 is SGHDT and CDR2 is YYEEEE in the germline V gene. V shed 2 bases and J shed 5 bases, with 4 bases lying between them. The CDR3 spans 11 residues. CDR3 residues: CASSFGETQYF. The CDR3 bases are TGTGCCAGCAGCTTCGGTGAGACCCAGTACTTC.

This chain uses TRBV21-1 with TRBJ1-2. TRBV21-1 represents a pseudogene. The CDR3 contains 14 residues. Here the CDR3 reads CASSEHRANYGYTF. The CDR3 DNA reads as TGTGCCAGCAGCGAACATAGAGCTAACTATGGCTACACCTTC.

The chain employs TRBV7-8 and TRBJ2-5; TRBD2 matches 12 bases. V lost 0 bases and J lost 4; bases outside the gene matches: 9. Germline lookup yields CDR1 SGHVS and CDR2 FQNEAQ. The CDR3 has 18 amino acids. Here the CDR3 reads CASSLAPRPGLAGETQYF. CDR3 sequence (DNA): TGTGCCAGCAGCTTAGCCCCCCGACCGGGACTAGCGGGAGAGACCCAGTACTTC.

The chain couples TRBV5-6 to TRBJ1-5; 7 nucleotides agree with TRBD1. V shed 1 base, J shed 0 bases, and the junction held 7 bases outside the gene matches. The CDR3 covers 17 residues. The germline CDR1 and CDR2 sequences are SGHDT and YYEEEE. CDR3 residues: CASSLNRGLYSNQPQHF. CDR3 bases: TGTGCCAGCAGCTTGAACAGGGGTCTATATAGCAATCAGCCCCAGCATTTT.

J is TRBJ2-7 and V is TRBV7-9, with 7 bases lining up with TRBD1. In germline, CDR1 is SEHNR, CDR2 FQNEAQ (reference sequence). The CDR3 contains 16 residues. Losses at the gene ends were 5 bases for V and 2 bases for J; bases not matched to a gene: 12. CDR3 in DNA: TGTGCCAGCAGCAGAGCCCCGGGACAGAGTCCCTACGAGCAGTACTTC. Amino acids: CASSRAPGQSPYEQYF.

V gene TRBV28 combines with J gene TRBJ1-1; D is possibly TRBD1 (6 bases). Trimming removed 7 bases from V and 1 base from J, with 16 bases in between. The CDR3 is 15 residues long. Germline CDR1 MDHEN, CDR2 SYDVKM. CDR3 coding DNA: TGTGCCAGCACCCAAAGGACAGCTCCGAACACTGAAGCTTTCTTT. Its protein product is CASTQRTAPNTEAFF.

The chain carries TRBV28 and TRBJ1-2; TRBD1 matches at 10 bases. This CDR3 comprises 18 residues. From germline, CDR1 is MDHEN and CDR2 SYDVKM. Unmatched junction bases numbered 16, after V lost 4 bases and J lost 5 bases. DNA of the CDR3: TGTGCCAGCAGTTACCATCCGGGACAGGGGCTAGCTGGTTATGGCTACACCTTC. As protein: CASSYHPGQGLAGYGYTF.

V and J are TRBV14 and TRBJ2-7; D is possibly TRBD2 (6 bases). CDR1 and CDR2 from the germline V gene are SGHDN and FVKESK. V shed 1 base and J shed 0 bases, with 10 bases lying between them. The CDR3 is 15 amino acids. DNA for the CDR3: TGTGCCAGCAGCCAAGTTCCCGGGGGCTCCTACGAGCAGTACTTC. Translation gives CASSQVPGGSYEQYF.

The table lists this clone with a few counts. CDR3 amino acids: CASSLSRGLSYEQYF. CDR3 in DNA: TGTGCCAGCAGCTTATCCAGGGGCCTCTCCTACGAGCAGTACTTC. The V and J genes are TRBV7-2 and TRBJ2-7; D may be TRBD1 (6 bases). Trimming removed 2 bases from V and 0 bases from J, with 11 bases in between. Germline V lookup: CDR1 SGHTA, CDR2 FQGNSA. There are 15 residues in the CDR3.

The rearrangement joins TRBV18 to TRBJ2-6; tentative D call: TRBD1 (6 bases). CDR3 size: 16 residues. Trimming took 6 bases from V and 2 from J, leaving 14 bases between them. Germline lookup yields CDR1 KGHSH and CDR2 LQKENI. The CDR3 loop reads CASSTREGAGANVLTF. In nucleotides, the CDR3 is TGTGCCAGCTCGACCAGAGAGGGGGCTGGGGCCAACGTCCTGACTTTC. The entire variable domain, with the rest obtained from reference TRBV18 and TRBJ2-6, is as follows: NAGVMQNPRHLVRRRGQEARLRCSPMKGHSHVYWYRQLPEEGLKFMVYLQKENIIDESGMPKERFSAEFPKEGPSILRIQQVVRGDSAAYFCASSTREGAGANVLTFGAGSRLTVL.

The V gene is TRBV11-3, the J gene TRBJ2-2; 15 positions match TRBD2. After removal of 3 bases from V and 3 bases from J, the junction contained 2 bases not matched to a gene. The germline gives CDR1 SGHNT, CDR2 YENEEA. The CDR3 has 17 residues. The CDR3: CASSFGLAGGYTGELFF. DNA of the CDR3: TGTGCCAGCAGCTTCGGACTAGCGGGAGGGTACACCGGGGAGCTGTTTTTT.